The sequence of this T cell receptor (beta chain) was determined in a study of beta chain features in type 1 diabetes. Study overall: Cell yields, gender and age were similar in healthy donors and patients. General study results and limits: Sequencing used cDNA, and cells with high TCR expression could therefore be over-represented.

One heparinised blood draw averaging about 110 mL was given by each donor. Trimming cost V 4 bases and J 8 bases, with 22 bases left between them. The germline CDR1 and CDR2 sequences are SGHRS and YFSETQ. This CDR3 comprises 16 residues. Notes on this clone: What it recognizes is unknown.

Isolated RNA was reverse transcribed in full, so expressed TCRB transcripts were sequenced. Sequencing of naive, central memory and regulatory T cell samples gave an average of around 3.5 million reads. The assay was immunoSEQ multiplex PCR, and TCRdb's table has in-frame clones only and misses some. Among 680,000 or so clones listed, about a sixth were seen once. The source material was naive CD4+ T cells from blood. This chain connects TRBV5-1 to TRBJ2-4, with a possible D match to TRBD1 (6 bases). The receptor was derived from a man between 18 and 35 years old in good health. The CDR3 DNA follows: TGCGCCAGCAGCCCCATTAATCCGGACAGAGGTGACATTCAGTACTTC. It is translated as CASSPINPDRGDIQYF.